A selection of T cell receptor beta chains follows, all from one sample in a study of vaccination and CD4 T cells after COVID-19. TCRdb ran MiXCR on the PCR reads and lists one entry per CDR3 protein. The data show 24,000 or so distinct CDR3 sequences, about 53% seen once. Which antigens these TCRs recognize remains unknown. Sequences were obtained from CD4+ T cells from blood, cultured in vitro. These receptors were taken from a human donor who had recovered from COVID-19. Both conserved end residues are part of each CDR3. Each record gives: D gene, V gene, J gene, clone size, CDR3 protein, CDR3 DNA. A D gene is named only where the DNA matches it firmly. Expanded clones get a size class; other rows say once, few or many, or leave the size out.

>TRBD1|TRBV6-1|TRBJ1-5|-
CASSPRGPSNQPQHF
TGTGCCAGCAGTCCAAGGGGGCCCAGCAATCAGCCCCAGCATTTT
>TRBD2|TRBV30|TRBJ2-3|-
CAWSVRGLAGGHTQYF
TGTGCCTGGAGTGTAAGGGGACTAGCGGGGGGACATACGCAGTATTTT
>-|TRBV20-1|TRBJ2-1|-
CSAKNGEQFF
TGCAGTGCTAAAAACGGAGAGCAGTTCTTC
>-|TRBV10-3|TRBJ1-2|-
CAISESQGGYTF
TGTGCCATCAGTGAGTCTCAGGGTGGCTACACCTTC
>-|TRBV6-1|TRBJ2-2|-
CASSPGITGELFF
TGTGCCAGCAGCCCGGGGATCACCGGGGAGCTGTTTTTT
>TRBD2|TRBV29-1|TRBJ2-7|-
CSVEDRGEVSDEQYF
TGCAGCGTTGAAGATCGGGGGGAGGTTAGCGACGAGCAGTACTTC
>-|TRBV5-1|TRBJ2-7|once
CASSLDQAYEQYF
TGCGCCAGCAGCTTGGATCAGGCATACGAGCAGTACTTC
>TRBD1|TRBV5-4|TRBJ1-2|-
CASSLAGQGENYGYTF
TGTGCCAGCAGCTTGGCCGGACAGGGGGAAAACTATGGCTACACCTTC
>-|TRBV6-1|TRBJ1-2|-
CATQLTANYGYTF
TGTGCCACCCAATTGACAGCCAACTATGGCTACACCTTC
>TRBD1|TRBV5-1|TRBJ2-5|-
CASSPWTGAILGETQYF
TGCGCCAGCAGCCCTTGGACAGGGGCGATTTTGGGGGAGACCCAGTACTTC